Shown below are 31 T cell receptor beta chains from a single sample sequenced in a study of OX40 agonist ivuxolimab in advanced cancers. The assay was immunoSEQ multiplex PCR, and TCRdb's table has in-frame clones only and misses some. The sample consists of 70,000 to 90,000 clones, around 90% of them appearing once. Source: CD4+ or CD8+ T cells sorted from blood, taken in a trial of the OX40 agonist ivuxolimab. These receptors came from an adult with an advanced solid tumor such as melanoma, head and neck, liver or kidney cancer.

This clone was found once. This chain joins TRBV30 and TRBJ2-2; the D gene is possibly TRBD2 (5 bases). Trimming removed 3 bases at V and 1 base at J, with 12 bases between. Per the germline V gene, CDR1 is GTSNPN and CDR2 is SVGIG (reference sequence). CDR3 length equals 15 residues. CDR3 nucleotides: TGTGCCTGGAGGGACTTCAGGAGGAACACCGGGGAGCTGTTTTTT. Amino acids: CAWRDFRRNTGELFF.

This chain links TRBV5-6 with TRBJ1-2; no reliable D call. Trimming left V 0 bases short and J 4 bases short, with 13 bases between. The length of the CDR3 is 15 residues. CDR1 SGHDT and CDR2 YYEEEE come from the germline V gene. This CDR3 reads CASSLEATATYGYTF. In nucleotides, the CDR3 is TGTGCCAGCAGCTTGGAGGCCACGGCGACCTATGGCTACACCTTC.

The gene calls are TRBV6-5 and TRBJ1-3, with unresolved D. Germline loops: CDR1 MNHEY, CDR2 SVGAGI. The CDR3 totals 15 residues. Trimming removed 0 bases at V and 0 bases at J, with 6 bases between. CDR3 sequence (DNA): TGTGCCAGCAGTTACTCGGGCCTCTCTGGAAACACCATATATTTT. It is translated as CASSYSGLSGNTIYF.

The chain links TRBV28 to TRBJ1-6; D is possibly TRBD1 (5 bases). Germline CDR1 MDHEN, CDR2 SYDVKM. V shed 3 bases and J shed 7 bases, with 10 bases lying between them. The CDR3 consists of 14 residues. Here the CDR3 reads CASSFQGLNSPLHF. For the CDR3, the DNA is TGTGCCAGCAGTTTCCAGGGCCTAAATTCACCCCTCCACTTT.

The chain is built from TRBV14 and TRBJ2-7; D may be TRBD2 (5 bases). The V and J ends lost 3 bases and 6 bases respectively, with 24 bases between them. The CDR3 covers 17 residues. In germline, CDR1 is SGHDN, CDR2 FVKESK. As DNA, the CDR3 is TGTGCCAGCAGCCAGTTGATAGTCTACGGGATCTCAGGCGAGCAGTACTTC. Amino acids: CASSQLIVYGISGEQYF. The complete variable domain, with remaining parts taken from reference TRBV14 and TRBJ2-7, reads EAGVTQFPSHSVIEKGQTVTLRCDPISGHDNLYWYRRVMGKEIKFLLHFVKESKQDESGMPNNRFLAERTGGTYSTLKVQPAELEDSGVYFCASSQLIVYGISGEQYFGPGTRLTVT.

The rearrangement links TRBV19 to TRBJ2-5, with 10 bases that match TRBD2. Gene TRBJ2-7 matches the end of the DNA better, so the J call may be wrong. The CDR3 runs to 18 residues. In germline, CDR1 is LNHDA, CDR2 SQIVND (reference sequence). CDR3 in DNA: TGTGCCAGTAGTATCGGACTAGCGGATCATCAGAGCTCCTACGAGCAGTACTTC. This gives the protein CASSIGLADHQSSYEQYF.

V usage is TRBV29-1 and J usage is TRBJ2-1; TRBD2 aligns across 11 bases. This CDR3 contains 12 residues. The V segment lost 7 bases and the J segment 8 bases; nucleotides outside the gene matches: 4. Germline CDR1 SQVTM, CDR2 ANQGSEA. CDR3: CSAALAGDEQFF. CDR3 coding DNA: TGCAGCGCCGCACTAGCGGGAGATGAGCAGTTCTTC.

The chain recombines TRBV27 with TRBJ1-5; D is ambiguous. The V end lost 5 bases, the J end lost 1 base, and 9 bases lay between the germline ends. This CDR3 spans 14 amino acids. Germline V CDR1 and CDR2: MNHEY, SMNVEV (reference sequence). In DNA, the CDR3 is TGTGCCAGCAGTACTTACGGCAGCAATCAGCCCCAGCATTTT. It translates to CASSTYGSNQPQHF.

The rearrangement links TRBV28 to TRBJ1-6; D ambiguous. Germline assignment: CDR1 MDHEN and CDR2 SYDVKM. V lost 8 bases, J lost 3 bases, and 11 bases lay in between. The CDR3 loop spans 14 amino acids. This chain's CDR3 is CASLDLIYNSPLHF. In DNA, the CDR3 is TGTGCCAGCCTCGACTTAATCTATAATTCACCCCTCCACTTT.

Remarks on this clone: The junction departs from germline at one end; a sequencing error may be responsible. This same CDR3 is encoded by further DNA sequences in the sample. The CDR3 nucleotides read TGTGCTAGCAGCGCCTCGGGCACAGATACGCAGTATTTT. Translating gives CASSASGTDTQYF. The V call is TRBV7-7, the J call TRBJ2-3; no clear D gene. Germline-derived CDR1 and CDR2 are SSHAT and FNYEAQ (reference sequence). CDR3 size: 13 residues.

The chain couples TRBV6-1 to TRBJ2-3; 7 positions match TRBD2. The germline CDR1 and CDR2 sequences are MNHNS and SASEGT. V trimming: 6 bases; J trimming: 4 bases; junction bases outside the gene matches: 7. The CDR3 contains 14 residues. In DNA form, the CDR3 reads TGTGCCAGCAGCCCGGGAGGAGGGGCAGATACGCAGTATTTT. Its protein product is CASSPGGGADTQYF.

The rearrangement uses TRBV7-8 and TRBJ2-5; TRBD1 aligns across 9 bases. The CDR3 length is 15 residues. V was clipped by 5 bases and J by 5 bases; unmatched bases: 9. Germline CDR1 SGHVS, CDR2 FQNEAQ. The CDR3, as DNA: TGTGCCAGCAGCCCCCGGGACAGGGAGGGGGAGACCCAGTACTTC. The encoded protein is CASSPRDREGETQYF.

The V gene is TRBV7-8, the J gene TRBJ2-7; 10 nucleotides align to TRBD1. Losses at the gene ends were 6 bases for V and 0 bases for J; bases not matched to a gene: 8. Germline assignment: CDR1 SGHVS and CDR2 FQNEAQ. The CDR3 spans 16 residues. The CDR3 nucleotides are TGTGCCAGCAGACCTACCGGGACAGGGGTCTCCTACGAGCAGTACTTC. Translation: CASRPTGTGVSYEQYF.

The V and J genes are TRBV5-6 and TRBJ1-5, with 9 bases matching TRBD1. This CDR3 spans 15 amino acids. CDR1 is SGHDT, CDR2 YYEEEE, per germline. J was trimmed by 2 bases and V by 3 bases; bases with no gene match: 3. The CDR3 loop reads CASSSGQGGNQPQHF. In DNA form, the CDR3 reads TGTGCCAGCAGCTCGGGACAGGGAGGCAATCAGCCCCAGCATTTT.

The chain links TRBV7-8 to TRBJ2-7, with D tentatively TRBD2 (6 bases). The germline CDR1 and CDR2 sequences are SGHVS and FQNEAQ. Trimming took 8 bases from V and 7 from J, leaving 15 bases between them. CDR3 size: 12 residues. The CDR3 region is CASGAGELEQYF. As DNA, the CDR3 is TGTGCCAGCGGAGCGGGTGAGTTGGAGCAGTACTTC.

The genes are TRBV27 and TRBJ2-2; no clear D. The CDR3 has 16 amino acids. Germline values: CDR1 MNHEY, CDR2 SMNVEV (reference sequence). The CDR3 loop is CATKTQPNLNTGELFF. The CDR3 nucleotides read TGTGCGACCAAGACCCAGCCAAACCTGAACACCGGGGAGCTGTTTTTT.

This clone was counted a single time. This sequence joins TRBV6-5 and TRBJ2-7; D not certain. Trimming shortened V by 2 bases and J by 0 bases, and 8 bases separated the two germline ends. This CDR3 is 14 amino acids long. Germline CDR1 MNHEY, CDR2 SVGAGI. This CDR3 is CASSYEPSSYEQYF. The CDR3 DNA reads TGTGCCAGCAGTTACGAACCAAGCTCCTACGAGCAGTACTTC.

This chain uses TRBV5-1 with TRBJ1-1, with TRBD1 identical over 7 bases. CDR3 size: 15 residues. The ends lost 6 bases at V and 0 bases at J; junction bases unmatched: 8. In germline, CDR1 is SGHRS, CDR2 YFSETQ. The CDR3, as DNA: TGCGCCAGCAAACTTAGACAGGGTATGAACACTGAAGCTTTCTTT. Encoded protein: CASKLRQGMNTEAFF.

The chain joins TRBV11-3 to TRBJ1-2, with 7 bases that match TRBD1. Germline lookup yields CDR1 SGHNT and CDR2 YENEEA. The CDR3 has 13 amino acids. The V and J ends lost 4 bases and 5 bases, in that order; junction bases with no gene match: 4. The CDR3 coding sequence is TGTGCCAGCAGCTCAGACAGGGCGTATGGCTACACCTTC. This codes for CASSSDRAYGYTF.

The rearrangement uses TRBV29-1 and TRBJ1-1; D is ambiguous. Germline values: CDR1 SQVTM, CDR2 ANQGSEA. CDR3 size: 11 residues. The V end lost 7 bases, the J end lost 1 base, and 7 bases lay between the germline ends. The CDR3 region is CSAGKNTEAFF. The CDR3, as DNA: TGCAGCGCAGGCAAGAACACTGAAGCTTTCTTT.

V usage is TRBV6-6 and J usage is TRBJ2-2; 10 positions match TRBD1. Germline trimming cut 4 bases from V and 7 bases from J; bases unmatched to any gene: 6. The CDR3 spans 15 residues. Germline CDR1 and CDR2: MNHNY and SVGAGI (reference sequence). The CDR3 sequence is CASSFRQGAGGELFF. In DNA form, the CDR3 reads TGTGCCAGCAGTTTCAGACAGGGGGCTGGCGGGGAGCTGTTTTTT.

This clone was recorded only once. The rearrangement uses TRBV11-2 and TRBJ1-1; D gene unclear. Trimming took 4 bases from V and 4 from J, leaving 7 bases between them. The CDR3 consists of 12 residues. From germline, CDR1 is SGHAT and CDR2 FQNNGV. This chain's CDR3 is CASSSGLTEAFF. CDR3 bases: TGTGCCAGCAGCTCGGGTCTCACTGAAGCTTTCTTT.

Details on this clone: Different DNA sequences within this sample yield the same CDR3. The CDR3 DNA reads as TGTGCCAGCAGCACCCCACGGGGGGCAGGGAGGGGCCACGAGCAGTACTTC. This sequence encodes CASSTPRGAGRGHEQYF. This chain links TRBV11-3 with TRBJ2-7; TRBD2 might be the D (7 bases). The CDR3 runs 17 residues. The germline V and J ends were trimmed by 5 bases and 5 bases, with 25 bases remaining between them. Germline CDR1 and CDR2: SGHNT and YENEEA.

CDR3 amino acids: CASSSPGTGGNNEQFF. DNA for the CDR3: TGTGCCAGCAGTTCACCCGGGACAGGGGGCAACAATGAGCAGTTCTTC. The V call is TRBV27, the J call TRBJ2-1; 12 nucleotides match TRBD1. The CDR3 contains 16 residues. Looked up from germline, CDR1 is MNHEY and CDR2 is SMNVEV (reference sequence). Trimming took 4 bases from V and 5 from J; bases not matched to a gene: 6.

The chain carries TRBV9 and TRBJ2-7; 7 bases match TRBD2. Looked up from germline, CDR1 is SGDLS and CDR2 is YYNGEE. V was clipped by 4 bases and J by 5 bases; unmatched bases: 12. The CDR3 spans 15 residues. CDR3 protein: CASSIRGVPRHEQYF. The CDR3 bases are TGTGCCAGCAGCATCCGGGGGGTACCGCGGCACGAGCAGTACTTC.

This clone has only a few counts. In the same sample, other DNA sequences code for this CDR3. This chain joins TRBV25-1 and TRBJ2-3; 10 bases match TRBD1. The CDR3 contains 14 residues. Germline V lookup: CDR1 MGHDK, CDR2 SYGVNS. V dropped 8 bases and J dropped 2; count of bases not matched to a gene: 4. CDR3 region: CASSGTGDTDTQYF. CDR3 sequence (DNA): TGTGCCAGCTCCGGGACAGGGGACACAGATACGCAGTATTTT.

The chain joins TRBV5-1 to TRBJ2-7, with 8 bases fitting TRBD1. Germline-derived CDR1 and CDR2 are SGHRS and YFSETQ. V lost 10 bases, J lost 3 bases, and 9 bases stayed unmatched. The CDR3 totals 13 residues. This CDR3 is CACSGGVGYEQYF. CDR3 nucleotides: TGCGCCTGTTCAGGGGGCGTTGGCTACGAGCAGTACTTC.

This clone was counted only a few times. This chain links TRBV1 with TRBJ1-1; the D call of TRBD1 is as the table states it, not checked on the DNA. TRBV1 is shown as a pseudogene. CDR3 length: 11 residues. Here the CDR3 DNA reads TGCACCAGCAGCCGCGGACAGGATGCTTTCTTT. It is translated as CTSSRGQDAFF.

This clone was detected only a few times. This chain links TRBV4-1 with TRBJ2-7, with D perhaps assigned TRBD1 or TRBD2 (5 bases each). The CDR3 extends over 15 amino acids. In germline, CDR1 is MGHRA, CDR2 YSYEKL. V was pared by 4 bases and J by 0 bases, with 13 bases between. CDR3 protein: CASSPGPNFSYEQYF. In DNA, the CDR3 is TGCGCCAGCAGCCCGGGACCAAACTTCTCCTACGAGCAGTACTTC.

J is TRBJ1-5 and V is TRBV11-2, with D perhaps matching TRBD1 (6 bases). From germline, CDR1 is SGHAT and CDR2 FQNNGV. This CDR3 spans 15 amino acids. V lost 5 bases and J 0 bases, leaving 11 bases between the germline ends. The CDR3 nucleotides read TGTGCCAGCAGCCAAGACAGGTATAGCAATCAGCCCCAGCATTTT. Its translation is CASSQDRYSNQPQHF.

This chain uses TRBV11-1 with TRBJ1-3; 10 nucleotides agree with TRBD1. Per germline, CDR1 SGHAT and CDR2 FQDESV (reference sequence). Trimming removed 4 bases from V and 0 bases from J; junction bases left unmatched: 0. The CDR3 extends over 15 amino acids. CDR3 sequence reads: CASSWTGGSGNTIYF. As DNA, the CDR3 is TGTGCCAGCAGCTGGACAGGGGGCTCTGGAAACACCATATATTTT.